Ten or more counts support the clone carrying this T cell receptor beta chain. The target antigen is unknown. These data come from a study of tumor-infiltrating lymphocytes in primary liver carcinoma. Study-level findings and limits: Paired tumor-adjacent and tumor-blood samples overlapped less than tumor region pairs did.

TCR beta cDNA was prepared out of roughly 0.5 ug total RNA by means of a constant-region primer. ARM-PCR, slightly modified, supplied the TCR beta libraries through three nested multiplex PCR rounds. The study ran its first two PCR rounds for roughly 11 cycles each, using TRBV1-TRBV30 forward primers and a C-beta reverse primer. Using its own MiXCR run on the multiplex PCR reads, TCRdb lists one record per CDR3 protein. The table shows about 99,000 distinct CDR3 sequences, with 69% occurring only once. The junction had 11 bases not matched to a gene; V was cut back by 5 bases and J by 8 bases. This CDR3 is 14 amino acids long. Total RNA and DNA came together from approximately 20-30 mg of bulk tissue without cell sorting.

Material: liver tumor tissue from sampling region 5. Subset defined: tumor region T5, tumor centre. The chain couples TRBV12-3 or TRBV12-4 to TRBJ1-2; 7 nucleotides agree with TRBD1. This receptor was identified in a woman aged 60 to 75 with primary liver carcinoma and hepatitis B virus infection. CDR3 amino acids: CASSIRQGGEGYTF. Here the CDR3 DNA reads TGTGCCAGCAGTATTCGACAGGGTGGAGAGGGCTACACCTTC.